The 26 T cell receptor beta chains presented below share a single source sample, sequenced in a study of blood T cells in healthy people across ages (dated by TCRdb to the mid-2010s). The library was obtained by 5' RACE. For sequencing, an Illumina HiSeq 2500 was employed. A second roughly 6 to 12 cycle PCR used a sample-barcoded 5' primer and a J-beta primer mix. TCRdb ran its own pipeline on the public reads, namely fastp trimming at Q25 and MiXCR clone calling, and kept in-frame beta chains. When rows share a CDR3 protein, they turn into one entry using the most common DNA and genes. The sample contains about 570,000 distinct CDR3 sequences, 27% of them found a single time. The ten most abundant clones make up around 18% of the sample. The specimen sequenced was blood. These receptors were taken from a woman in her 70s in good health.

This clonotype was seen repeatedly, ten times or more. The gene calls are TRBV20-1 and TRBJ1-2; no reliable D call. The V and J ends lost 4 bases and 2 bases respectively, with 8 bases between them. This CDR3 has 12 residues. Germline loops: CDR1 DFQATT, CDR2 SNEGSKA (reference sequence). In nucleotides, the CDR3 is TGCAGTGCTATTCGGGGAAACTATGGCTACACCTTC. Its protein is CSAIRGNYGYTF.

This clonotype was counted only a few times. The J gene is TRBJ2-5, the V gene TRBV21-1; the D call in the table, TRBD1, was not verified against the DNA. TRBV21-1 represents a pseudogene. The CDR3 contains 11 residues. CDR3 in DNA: TGTGCCAGCAGGCAGGGAAAGTCCCAGTACTTC. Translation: CASRQGKSQYF.

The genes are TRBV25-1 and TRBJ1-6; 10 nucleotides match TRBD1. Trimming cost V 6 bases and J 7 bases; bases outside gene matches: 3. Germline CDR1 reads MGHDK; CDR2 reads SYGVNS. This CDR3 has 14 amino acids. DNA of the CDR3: TGTGCCAGCAGGGGACAGGGGCTCAATTCACCCCTCCACTTT. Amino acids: CASRGQGLNSPLHF.

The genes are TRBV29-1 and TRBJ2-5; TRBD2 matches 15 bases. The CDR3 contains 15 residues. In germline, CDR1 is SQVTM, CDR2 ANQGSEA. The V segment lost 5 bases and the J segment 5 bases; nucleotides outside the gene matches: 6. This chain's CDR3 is CSVRTSGGVEETQYF. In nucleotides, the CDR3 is TGCAGCGTTAGGACTAGCGGGGGGGTCGAGGAGACCCAGTACTTC. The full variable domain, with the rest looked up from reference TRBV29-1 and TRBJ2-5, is SAVISQKPSRDICQRGTSLTIQCQVDSQVTMMFWYRQQPGQSLTLIATANQGSEATYESGFVIDKFPISRPNLTFSTLTVSNMSPEDSSIYLCSVRTSGGVEETQYFGPGTRLLVL.

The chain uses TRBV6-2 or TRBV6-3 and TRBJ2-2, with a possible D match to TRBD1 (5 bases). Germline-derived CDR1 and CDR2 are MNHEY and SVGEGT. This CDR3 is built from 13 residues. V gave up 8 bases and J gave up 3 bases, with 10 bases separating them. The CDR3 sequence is CASRQLYTGELFF. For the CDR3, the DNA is TGTGCCAGCCGACAGTTATACACCGGGGAGCTGTTTTTT.

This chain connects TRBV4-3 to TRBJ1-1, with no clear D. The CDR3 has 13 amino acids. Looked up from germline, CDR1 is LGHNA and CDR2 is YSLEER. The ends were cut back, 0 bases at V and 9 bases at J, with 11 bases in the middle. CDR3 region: CASSQDIQFQAFF. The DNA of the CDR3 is TGCGCCAGCAGCCAAGATATCCAGTTTCAAGCTTTCTTT.

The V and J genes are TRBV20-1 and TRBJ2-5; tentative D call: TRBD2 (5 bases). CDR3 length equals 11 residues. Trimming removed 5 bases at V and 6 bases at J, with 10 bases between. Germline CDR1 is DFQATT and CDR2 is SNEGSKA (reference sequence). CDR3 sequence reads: CSAETGKTQYF. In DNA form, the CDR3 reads TGCAGTGCTGAGACGGGAAAGACCCAGTACTTC.

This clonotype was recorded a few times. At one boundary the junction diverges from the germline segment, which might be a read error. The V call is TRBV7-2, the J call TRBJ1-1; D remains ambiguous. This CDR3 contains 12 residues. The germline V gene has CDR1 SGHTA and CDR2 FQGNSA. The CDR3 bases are TGTGCCGGCAGGACCATGAACACTGAAGCTTTCTTT. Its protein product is CAGRTMNTEAFF.

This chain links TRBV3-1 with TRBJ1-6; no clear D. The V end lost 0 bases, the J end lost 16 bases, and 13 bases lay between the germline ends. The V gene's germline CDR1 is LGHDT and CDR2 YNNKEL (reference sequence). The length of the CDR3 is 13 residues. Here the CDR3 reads CASSQENLGLLHF. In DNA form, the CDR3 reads TGTGCCAGCAGCCAAGAAAATTTAGGGCTTCTCCACTTT. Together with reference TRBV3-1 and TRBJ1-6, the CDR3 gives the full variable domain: DTAVSQTPKYLVTQMGNDKSIKCEQNLGHDTMYWYKQDSKKFLKIMFSYNNKELIINETVPNRFSPKSPDKAHLNLHINSLELGDSAVYFCASSQENLGLLHFGNGTRLTVT.

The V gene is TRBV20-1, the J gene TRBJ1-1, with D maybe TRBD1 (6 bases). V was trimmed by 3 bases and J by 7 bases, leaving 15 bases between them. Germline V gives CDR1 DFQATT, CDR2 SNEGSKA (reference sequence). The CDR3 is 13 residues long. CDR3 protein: CSASMGALGEAFF. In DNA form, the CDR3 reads TGCAGTGCTAGTATGGGGGCTCTAGGTGAAGCTTTCTTT.

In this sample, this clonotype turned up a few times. The CDR3 DNA follows: TGTGCCAGCAGCTTAGTAGTTCGCCAAGGAGGGGTCGAGCAGTACTTC. Encoded protein: CASSLVVRQGGVEQYF. The chain recombines TRBV7-9 with TRBJ2-7, with D tentatively TRBD2 (6 bases). CDR3 length equals 16 residues. Germline assignment: CDR1 SEHNR and CDR2 FQNEAQ (reference sequence). Trimming stripped 1 base from V and 6 bases from J, with 19 bases between.

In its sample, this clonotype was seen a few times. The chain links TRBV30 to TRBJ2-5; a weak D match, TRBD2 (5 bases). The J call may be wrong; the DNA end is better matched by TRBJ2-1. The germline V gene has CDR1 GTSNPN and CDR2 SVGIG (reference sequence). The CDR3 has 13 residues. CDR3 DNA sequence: TGTGCCTGGAGTAACGGGGTATTGGGTGAGCAGTTCTTC. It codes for CAWSNGVLGEQFF.

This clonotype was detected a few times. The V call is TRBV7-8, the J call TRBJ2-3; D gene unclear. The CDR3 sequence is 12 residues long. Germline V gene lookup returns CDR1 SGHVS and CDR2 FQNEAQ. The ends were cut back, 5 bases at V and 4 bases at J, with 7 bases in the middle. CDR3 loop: CASSPIADTQYF. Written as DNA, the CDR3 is TGTGCCAGCAGCCCGATAGCAGATACGCAGTATTTT.

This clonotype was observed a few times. The CDR3 DNA follows: TGCGCCAGCAGCGCGGGGACTAGCCTCGCGGATGAGCAGTTCTTC. Translated: CASSAGTSLADEQFF. The rearrangement joins TRBV5-1 to TRBJ2-1; 9 bases map to TRBD2. V was clipped by 4 bases and J by 8 bases; unmatched bases: 10. Germline V gives CDR1 SGHRS, CDR2 YFSETQ. The CDR3 consists of 15 residues.

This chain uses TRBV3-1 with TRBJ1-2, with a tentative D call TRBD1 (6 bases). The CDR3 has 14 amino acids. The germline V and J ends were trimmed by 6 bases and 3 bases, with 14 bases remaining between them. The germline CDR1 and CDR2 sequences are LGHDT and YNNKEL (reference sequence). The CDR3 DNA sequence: TGTGCCAGCAGTTTACAAGGGGGTGACTATGGCTACACCTTC. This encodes CASSLQGGDYGYTF.

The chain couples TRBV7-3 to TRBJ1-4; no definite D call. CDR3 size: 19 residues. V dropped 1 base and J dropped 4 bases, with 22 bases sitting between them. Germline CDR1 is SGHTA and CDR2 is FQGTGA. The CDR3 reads CASSLNSAVTRARNEKLFF. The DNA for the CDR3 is TGTGCCAGCAGCTTAAATTCGGCCGTCACCCGGGCTCGTAATGAAAAACTGTTTTTT.

In DNA form, the CDR3 reads TGTGCCAGCAGCTTGGCGGACAACTACTCCTATGGCTACACCTTC. This sequence encodes CASSLADNYSYGYTF. The gene calls are TRBV5-5 and TRBJ1-2, with a tentative D call TRBD1 (5 bases). The length of the CDR3 is 15 residues. Looked up from germline, CDR1 is SGHKS and CDR2 is YYEKEE (reference sequence). V lost 0 bases and J lost 4, with 13 bases in between.

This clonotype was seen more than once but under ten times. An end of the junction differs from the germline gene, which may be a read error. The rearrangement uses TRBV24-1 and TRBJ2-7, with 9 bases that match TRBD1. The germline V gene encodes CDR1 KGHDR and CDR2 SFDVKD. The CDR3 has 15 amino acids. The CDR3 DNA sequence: TGTGCCACCAGTTCCCCCGGGACAGGGTCCTCCGAGCAGTACTTC. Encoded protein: CATSSPGTGSSEQYF.

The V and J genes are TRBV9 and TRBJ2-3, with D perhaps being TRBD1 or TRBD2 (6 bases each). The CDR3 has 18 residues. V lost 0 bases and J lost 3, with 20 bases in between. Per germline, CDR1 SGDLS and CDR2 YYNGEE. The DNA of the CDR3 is TGTGCCAGCAGCGTAGGTCTCGGGGGCCATGGGAAAACAGATACGCAGTATTTT. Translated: CASSVGLGGHGKTDTQYF. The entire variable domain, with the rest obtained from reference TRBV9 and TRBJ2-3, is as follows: DSGVTQTPKHLITATGQRVTLRCSPRSGDLSVYWYQQSLDQGLQFLIQYYNGEERAKGNILERFSAQQFPDLHSELNLSSLELGDSALYFCASSVGLGGHGKTDTQYFGPGTRLTVL.

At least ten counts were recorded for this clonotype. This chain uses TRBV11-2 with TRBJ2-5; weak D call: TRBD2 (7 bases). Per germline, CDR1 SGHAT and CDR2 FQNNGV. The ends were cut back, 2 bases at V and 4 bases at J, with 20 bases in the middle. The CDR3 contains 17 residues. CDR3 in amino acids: CASSLINYGGLRETQYF. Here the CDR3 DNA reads TGTGCCAGCAGCTTAATAAATTACGGGGGGCTAAGAGAGACCCAGTACTTC.

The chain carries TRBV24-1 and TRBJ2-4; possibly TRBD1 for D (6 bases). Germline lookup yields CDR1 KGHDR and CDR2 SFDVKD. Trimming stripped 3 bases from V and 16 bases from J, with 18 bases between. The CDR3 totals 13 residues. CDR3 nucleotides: TGTGCCACCAGTGATCCTATCACGGGACACCCCTACTTC. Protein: CATSDPITGHPYF.

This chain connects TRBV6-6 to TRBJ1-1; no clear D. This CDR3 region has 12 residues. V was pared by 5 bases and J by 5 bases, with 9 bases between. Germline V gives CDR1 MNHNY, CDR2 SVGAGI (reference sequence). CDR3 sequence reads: CASSGGMTEAFF. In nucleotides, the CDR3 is TGTGCCAGCAGTGGAGGAATGACTGAAGCTTTCTTT.

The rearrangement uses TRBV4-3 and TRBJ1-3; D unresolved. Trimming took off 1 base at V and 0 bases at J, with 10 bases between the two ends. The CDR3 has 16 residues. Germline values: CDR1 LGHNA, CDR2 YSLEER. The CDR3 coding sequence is TGCGCCAGCAGCCAAGGACTTACAACCTCTGGAAACACCATATATTTT. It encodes CASSQGLTTSGNTIYF.

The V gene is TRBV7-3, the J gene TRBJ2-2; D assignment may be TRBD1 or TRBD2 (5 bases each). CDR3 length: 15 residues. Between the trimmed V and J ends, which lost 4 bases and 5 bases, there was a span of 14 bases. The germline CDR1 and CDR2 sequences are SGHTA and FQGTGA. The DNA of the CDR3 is TGTGCCAGCAGCTCCGCCGGGACGGGGACCGGGGAGCTGTTTTTT. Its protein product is CASSSAGTGTGELFF. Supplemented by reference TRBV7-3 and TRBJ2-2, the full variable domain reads GAGVSQTPSNKVTEKGKYVELRCDPISGHTALYWYRQSLGQGPEFLIYFQGTGAADDSGLPNDRFFAVRPEGSVSTLKIQRTERGDSAVYLCASSSAGTGTGELFFGEGSRLTVL.

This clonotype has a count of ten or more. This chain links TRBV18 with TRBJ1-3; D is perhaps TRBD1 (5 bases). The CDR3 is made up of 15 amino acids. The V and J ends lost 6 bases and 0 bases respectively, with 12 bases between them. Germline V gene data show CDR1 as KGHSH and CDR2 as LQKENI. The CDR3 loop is CASSYDRASGNTIYF. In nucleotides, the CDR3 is TGTGCCAGCTCGTACGACAGAGCCTCTGGAAACACCATATATTTT.

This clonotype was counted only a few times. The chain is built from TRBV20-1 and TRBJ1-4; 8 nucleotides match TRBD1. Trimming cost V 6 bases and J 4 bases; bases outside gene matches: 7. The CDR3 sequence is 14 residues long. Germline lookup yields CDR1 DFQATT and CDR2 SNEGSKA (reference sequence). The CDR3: CSAVQGGVNEKLFF. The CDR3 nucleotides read TGCAGTGCCGTACAGGGGGGGGTTAATGAAAAACTGTTTTTT.